This T cell receptor beta chain was sequenced during a study of blood T cell repertoires in COVID-19. Study-wide background: Samples came from the United States, Italy and Spain, spanning acute and convalescent COVID-19. Nucleic acid was either cDNA or gDNA, and it came from T cells, B-cell-depleted T cells, or PBMCs.

Per the study methods: Quantification of nucleated cells was approximated via reference gene primer amplification. Libraries were prepared by immunoSEQ multiplex PCR; TCRdb keeps only in-frame clonotypes and omits some of them. The V and J calls and clone size come from that table; D and trimming were worked out from the DNA. The profile shows more than 85,000 clones, 70% to 85% of them singletons. This clone was observed a few times. The sequencing sample was made of peripheral blood. This receptor was identified in a woman in her 50s with acute or convalescent COVID-19.

Here the CDR3 reads CASSQGDFLSEQYF. The CDR3 nucleotides are TGTGCCAGCAGCCAAGGAGATTTCCTTAGTGAGCAGTACTTC. The gene calls are TRBV3-1 (or the pseudogene TRBV3-2) and TRBJ2-7; D not certain. CDR1 is LGHDT and CDR2 is YNNKEL in the germline V gene (reference sequence). The CDR3 spans 14 residues. V lost 1 base to trimming and J lost 7 bases, with 14 bases between them.